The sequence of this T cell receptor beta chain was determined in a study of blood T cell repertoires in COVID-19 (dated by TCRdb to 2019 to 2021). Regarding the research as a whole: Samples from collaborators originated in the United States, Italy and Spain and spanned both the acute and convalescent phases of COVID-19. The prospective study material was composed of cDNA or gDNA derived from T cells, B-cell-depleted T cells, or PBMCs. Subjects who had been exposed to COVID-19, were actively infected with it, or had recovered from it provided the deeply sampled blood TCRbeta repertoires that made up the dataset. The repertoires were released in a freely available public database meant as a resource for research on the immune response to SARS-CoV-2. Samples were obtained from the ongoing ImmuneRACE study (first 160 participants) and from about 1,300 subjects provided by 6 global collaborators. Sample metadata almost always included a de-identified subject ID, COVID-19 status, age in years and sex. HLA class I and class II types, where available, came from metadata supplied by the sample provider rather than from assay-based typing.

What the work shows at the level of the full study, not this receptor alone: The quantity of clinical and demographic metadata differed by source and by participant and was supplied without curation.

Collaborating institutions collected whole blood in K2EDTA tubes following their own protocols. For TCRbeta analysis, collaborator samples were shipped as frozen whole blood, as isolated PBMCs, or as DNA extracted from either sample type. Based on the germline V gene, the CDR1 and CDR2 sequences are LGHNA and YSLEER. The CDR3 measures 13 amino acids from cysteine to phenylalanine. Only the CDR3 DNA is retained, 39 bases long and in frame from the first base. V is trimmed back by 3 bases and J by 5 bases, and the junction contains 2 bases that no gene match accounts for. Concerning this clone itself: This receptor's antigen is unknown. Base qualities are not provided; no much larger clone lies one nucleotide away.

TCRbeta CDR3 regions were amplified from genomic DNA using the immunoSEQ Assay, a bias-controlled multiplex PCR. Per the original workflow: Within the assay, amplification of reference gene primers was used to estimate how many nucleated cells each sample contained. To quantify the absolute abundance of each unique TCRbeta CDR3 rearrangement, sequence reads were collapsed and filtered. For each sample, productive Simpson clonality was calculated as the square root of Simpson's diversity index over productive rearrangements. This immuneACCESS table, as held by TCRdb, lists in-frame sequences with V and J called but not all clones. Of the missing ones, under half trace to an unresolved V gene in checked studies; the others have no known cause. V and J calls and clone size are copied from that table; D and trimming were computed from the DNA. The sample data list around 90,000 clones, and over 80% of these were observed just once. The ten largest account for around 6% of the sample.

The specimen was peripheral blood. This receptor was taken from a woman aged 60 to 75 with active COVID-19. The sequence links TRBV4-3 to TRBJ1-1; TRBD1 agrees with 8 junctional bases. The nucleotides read TGCGCCAGCAGCCAGACAGGGGTTACTGAAGCTTTCTTT. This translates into CASSQTGVTEAFF.